Below are 13 T cell receptor beta chains sequenced from a single sample in a study of shared clonotypes between healthy human individuals. Only in-frame clones appear in the TCRdb table, and some are missing; sequencing was by immunoSEQ multiplex PCR. The table records 1.6 million or so clones, around 97% of them present only once. The sample was naive CD4+ T cells sorted from blood. Subset meaning: CD45RA+ positively selected. Receptors were obtained from a man under 40 in good health.

The chain has TRBV6-1 and TRBJ2-7; 10 nucleotides match TRBD2. J lost 4 bases, V lost 8 bases, and 8 bases had no gene match. The CDR3 runs 14 residues. CDR1 MNHNS and CDR2 SASEGT come from the germline V gene. CDR3 nucleotide sequence: TGTGCCAGCCGCCCTAGCGGGAGTCTTTACGAGCAGTACTTC. This codes for CASRPSGSLYEQYF.

This chain links TRBV5-5 with TRBJ2-3, with 14 bases matching TRBD2. The CDR3 contains 16 residues. Germline V gene lookup returns CDR1 SGHKS and CDR2 YYEKEE (reference sequence). V lost 4 bases and J lost 4; bases outside the gene matches: 5. The CDR3 bases are TGTGCCAGCAGCGGGGGGACTAGCGGGAGTTCAGATACGCAGTATTTT. The encoded protein is CASSGGTSGSSDTQYF.

The V call is TRBV5-4, the J call TRBJ1-2; no clear D gene. This CDR3 has 17 residues. Per the germline V gene, CDR1 is SGHNT and CDR2 is YYREEE (reference sequence). Trimming pared 6 bases from V and 5 bases from J, leaving 26 bases between. CDR3 amino acids: CASIVTPSRGVSYGYTF. The CDR3, as DNA: TGTGCCAGCATCGTTACCCCCAGCCGGGGAGTATCGTATGGCTACACCTTC.

The J gene is TRBJ1-1, the V gene TRBV5-5; 8 bases map to TRBD1. This CDR3 is 14 amino acids long. The germline gives CDR1 SGHKS, CDR2 YYEKEE (reference sequence). J gave up 4 bases and V 4 bases, and 6 bases lay outside the gene matches. The CDR3 DNA follows: TGTGCCAGCAGCGACAGGGGCAGGGGCACTGAAGCTTTCTTT. Translated: CASSDRGRGTEAFF.

The count of this clone is one. V is TRBV28 and J is TRBJ2-7; D remains unclear. The CDR3 extends over 13 amino acids. V lost 10 bases, J lost 2 bases, and 15 bases lay in between. In germline, CDR1 is MDHEN, CDR2 SYDVKM. The chain's CDR3 is CATSRGSTYEQYF. The CDR3 DNA is TGTGCCACCTCTAGAGGCTCGACCTACGAGCAGTACTTC.

The rearrangement links TRBV5-5 to TRBJ2-5; 9 bases align to TRBD1. This CDR3 spans 13 amino acids. The germline CDR1 and CDR2 sequences are SGHKS and YYEKEE (reference sequence). J lost 3 bases, V lost 6 bases, and 3 bases had no gene match. In DNA, the CDR3 is TGTGCCAGCAAGCGGGACAGGGAAGAGACCCAGTACTTC. Protein product: CASKRDREETQYF.

On this clone: Mismatch with germline at one junction end may stem from a read error. This chain uses TRBV7-2 with TRBJ2-7; no clear D gene. CDR1 is SGHTA, CDR2 FQGNSA, per germline. The CDR3 extends over 16 amino acids. The CDR3 region has the DNA TGTGCCAGCCCCTCCCCTCCTAAAGGGCTGGGGAACCCCGACATATTC. Protein: CASPSPPKGLGNPDIF.

This clone was seen just once. The chain is built from TRBV5-1 and TRBJ2-5; D ambiguous. V was clipped by 4 bases and J by 3 bases, with 19 bases between them. Germline CDR1 and CDR2: SGHRS and YFSETQ. This CDR3 has 16 residues. The CDR3 sequence: CASSLFRTALKETQYF. In nucleotides, the CDR3 is TGCGCCAGCAGCCTCTTCAGGACGGCGCTCAAAGAGACCCAGTACTTC.

V and J are TRBV7-6 and TRBJ2-7, with TRBD2 matching over 11 bases. CDR1 is SGHVS, CDR2 FNYEAQ, per germline. The length of the CDR3 is 15 residues. J gave up 4 bases and V 2 bases, and 4 bases lay outside the gene matches. The chain's CDR3 is CASSLLAGGQYEQYF. CDR3 bases: TGTGCCAGCAGCTTACTAGCGGGAGGACAATACGAGCAGTACTTC.

This sequence joins TRBV28 and TRBJ2-4; TRBD2 aligns across 15 bases. CDR1 MDHEN and CDR2 SYDVKM come from the germline V gene. This CDR3 is built from 18 residues. The V segment lost 2 bases and the J segment 1 base; nucleotides outside the gene matches: 3. The CDR3 nucleotides are TGTGCCAGCAGTTTAGGACTAGCGGGAGGGAGGGCCAAAAACATTCAGTACTTC. It codes for CASSLGLAGGRAKNIQYF.

The chain has TRBV6-5 and TRBJ2-3; 9 bases align to TRBD1. V was clipped by 2 bases and J by 3 bases; unmatched bases: 6. CDR3 length equals 16 residues. The germline V gene encodes CDR1 MNHEY and CDR2 SVGAGI. CDR3 nucleotide sequence: TGTGCCAGCAGTTACGGCGGGACAGGGCTTACAGATACGCAGTATTTT. This codes for CASSYGGTGLTDTQYF.

The chain is built from TRBV19 and TRBJ1-4; TRBD1 agrees at 10 bases. Per germline, CDR1 LNHDA and CDR2 SQIVND (reference sequence). The CDR3 totals 16 residues. V lost 5 bases to trimming and J lost 6 bases; unmatched junction nucleotides: 9. The CDR3 nucleotides read TGTGCCAGTAGTGTACTAGAAGACAGGGGGCATGAAAAACTGTTTTTT. Its protein product is CASSVLEDRGHEKLFF.

The V call is TRBV14, the J call TRBJ1-3; D is perhaps TRBD1 (6 bases). The CDR3 spans 14 residues. Germline-derived CDR1 and CDR2 are SGHDN and FVKESK. V lost 4 bases and J lost 0, with 7 bases in between. This CDR3 is CASSRTASGNTIYF. CDR3 DNA sequence: TGTGCCAGCAGCCGGACAGCCTCTGGAAACACCATATATTTT.